The rows below give T cell receptor beta chains drawn from one sample of a study of blood T cells in healthy people across ages. TCRdb fed the 5' RACE reads into MiXCR, producing one record per CDR3 protein. The sample has about 650,000 distinct CDR3 sequences; 52% are singletons. The material sequenced was blood. These TCRs come from a woman aged 80 or over in good health. The CDR3 runs from the conserved cysteine through the conserved F or W. A D gene is named only where the DNA matches it firmly. The listing skips clone size in some rows; elsewhere it reads once, few, many or a size class.

>-|TRBJ2-5|TRBV18|-
CASSTSLQETQYF
TGTGCCAGCTCAACCAGCCTCCAAGAGACCCAGTACTTC
>-|TRBJ2-1|TRBV4-2|many
CASSARLLAALNEQFF
TGTGCCAGCAGCGCCCGCTTACTAGCAGCCTTGAATGAGCAGTTCTTC
>-|TRBJ2-2|TRBV6-2/TRBV6-3|-
CASKESSNGELFF
TGTGCCAGCAAGGAAAGCTCCAACGGGGAGCTGTTTTTT
>-|TRBJ2-2|TRBV5-1|few
CASSLIVETDTGELFF
TGCGCCAGCAGCTTGATAGTGGAGACTGACACCGGGGAGCTGTTTTTT
>-|TRBJ1-2|TRBV9|-
CASSPKGGERNYGYTF
TGTGCCAGCAGCCCCAAAGGAGGCGAAAGGAACTATGGCTACACCTTC
>-|TRBJ1-6|TRBV4-1|-
CASSRNSGALKGSPPHF
TGCGCCAGCAGCCGCAACTCCGGGGCCCTTAAGGGTTCACCCCCCCACTTT
>TRBD1|TRBJ2-2|TRBV4-1|few
CASSLPEPGQTNTGELFF
TGCGCCAGCAGCCTCCCCGAGCCGGGACAGACGAACACCGGGGAGCTGTTTTTT
>-|TRBJ2-3|TRBV6-6|-
CASRPATGGTDTQYF
TGTGCCAGCCGACCCGCTACGGGGGGCACAGATACGCAGTATTTT
>-|TRBJ1-1|TRBV6-6|many
CASTRGPEAFF
TGTGCCAGCACGAGGGGACCTGAAGCTTTCTTT
>-|TRBJ2-1|TRBV14|once
CASSPPGHISYNEQFF
TGTGCCAGCAGCCCGCCGGGACACATCTCCTACAATGAGCAGTTCTTC
>-|TRBJ1-5|TRBV18|few
CASSPGRVNQPQHF
TGTGCCAGCTCACCAGGGAGGGTCAATCAGCCCCAGCATTTT
>-|TRBJ2-7|TRBV18|few
CASCSGLRWANEQYF
TGTGCCAGCTGCTCCGGGCTAAGGTGGGCGAATGAGCAGTACTTC
>-|TRBJ1-5|TRBV7-9|-
CASSFRKGDNQPQHF
TGTGCCAGCAGCTTTAGAAAAGGGGACAATCAGCCCCAGCATTTT
>-|TRBJ1-2|TRBV12-3/TRBV12-4|-
CASSFGERPQHGYTF
TGTGCCAGCAGTTTCGGGGAGAGGCCCCAGCATGGCTACACCTTC
>TRBD2|TRBJ2-3|TRBV24-1|-
CATSPGGGYTDTQYF
TGTGCCACCAGTCCCGGCGGGGGGTACACAGATACGCAGTATTTT
>-|TRBJ2-7|TRBV5-6|many
CASSVVGGSSYEQYF
TGTGCCAGCAGCGTCGTGGGGGGAAGCTCCTACGAGCAGTACTTC
>-|TRBJ2-1|TRBV6-6|-
CASSYRFFLSSYNEQFF
TGTGCCAGCAGTTACCGCTTTTTTCTGAGTTCCTACAATGAGCAGTTCTTC
>-|TRBJ2-3|TRBV4-1|-
CASSNRGLNTDTQYF
TGCGCCAGTTCCAACCGGGGTCTCAACACAGATACGCAGTATTTT
>-|TRBJ2-1|TRBV18|few
CASAPTRNEQFF
TGTGCCAGCGCACCAACAAGGAATGAGCAGTTCTTC
>TRBD1|TRBJ1-6|TRBV2|-
CASAGAGQSSYNSPLHF
TGTGCCAGCGCTGGCGCGGGACAGAGCTCCTATAATTCACCCCTCCACTTT
>-|TRBJ2-7|TRBV6-6|many
CASSRDTAYEQYF
TGTGCCAGCAGCCGGGACACTGCCTACGAGCAGTACTTC
>-|TRBJ1-1|TRBV3-1|few
CASSQEQTNTEAFF
TGTGCCAGCAGCCAAGAACAGACGAACACTGAAGCTTTCTTT
>TRBD2|TRBJ2-7|TRBV27|-
CASSFSLAGVPYNEQYF
TGTGCCAGCAGTTTCTCTCTGGCGGGAGTACCCTACAATGAGCAGTACTTC
>-|TRBJ2-5|TRBV28|-
CASTTYQETQYF
TGTGCCAGCACCACGTACCAAGAGACCCAGTACTTC
>-|TRBJ2-1|TRBV28|few
CAISPSRGSYNEQFF
TGTGCGATTTCCCCGAGCAGGGGCTCCTACAATGAGCAGTTCTTC
>TRBD1|TRBJ1-1|TRBV20-1|-
CSAPGQGVWEAFF
TGCAGTGCTCCGGGACAGGGGGTTTGGGAAGCTTTCTTT
>-|TRBJ2-1|TRBV11-3|-
CASSLTRASNEQFF
TGTGCCAGCAGCTTAACCAGGGCCTCCAATGAGCAGTTCTTC
>-|TRBJ1-4|TRBV7-9|-
CASSLWTVDEKLFF
TGTGCCAGCAGCCTTTGGACAGTCGACGAAAAACTGTTTTTT
>TRBD2|TRBJ2-2|TRBV7-2|-
CASSLVGRLAPSRMAGELFF
TGTGCCAGCAGCTTAGTTGGGAGACTAGCCCCCTCCCGAATGGCCGGGGAGCTGTTTTTT
>TRBD1|TRBJ2-3|TRBV28|-
CASRNPGQPVDTQYF
TGTGCCAGCAGGAATCCGGGACAGCCGGTGGATACGCAGTATTTT
>-|TRBJ1-5|TRBV9|few
CASSSGGSSNQPQHF
TGTGCCAGCAGCTCGGGGGGGAGTAGCAATCAGCCCCAGCATTTT
>-|TRBJ2-4|TRBV29-1|many
CSVLDTGNIQYF
TGCAGCGTTCTGGACACTGGGAACATTCAGTACTTC
>-|TRBJ1-1|TRBV21-1|-
CADGGQTSSEAFF
TGTGCCGACGGGGGGCAAACAAGTTCTGAAGCTTTCTTT
>-|TRBJ2-2|TRBV5-1|few
CASSRQANTGELFF
TGCGCCAGCAGCCGCCAGGCGAACACCGGGGAGCTGTTTTTT
>TRBD1|TRBJ2-5|TRBV2|-
CASRAAGTAKRTQYF
TGTGCCAGCAGAGCCGCCGGGACAGCTAAGAGGACCCAGTACTTC